This TCR beta chain is from a study of T cells after yellow fever vaccination. A 5'RACE template-switching step, the method used to make TCR cDNA, added a universal primer site and UMIs. TCRdb recomputed calls from the 5' RACE reads with MiXCR, one row per CDR3 protein. The data hold some 99,000 distinct CDR3 sequences, with about 5.8% observed a single time. The CDR3 totals 14 residues. Germline trimming cut 6 bases from V and 7 bases from J; bases unmatched to any gene: 10. The germline CDR1 and CDR2 sequences are MNHEY and SVGEGT. The material was CD8+ T cells sorted from PBMCs, obtained 10 days after the yellow fever booster vaccination. The receptor's source is a man in his late teens or twenties who received the YFV17D yellow fever vaccine. V is TRBV6-2 or TRBV6-3 and J is TRBJ1-2; 8 bases match TRBD1. For the CDR3, the DNA is TGTGCCAGCAGCGGACAGGGAGTTTCGACTGGCTACACCTTC. Translation: CASSGQGVSTGYTF.